This TCR beta chain was observed in a study of vaccination effects on CD4 cells after COVID-19. Study-level background: Samples gathered post-vaccine arrived a median of 72 days past the second dose.

Details on this clone: Its antigen is not known.

Per the germline V gene, CDR1 is SGDLS and CDR2 is YYNGEE. The V end lost 2 bases, the J end lost 0 bases, and 5 bases lay between the germline ends. This CDR3 comprises 13 residues. Profiled with immunoSEQ multiplex PCR; TCRdb holds only in-frame clones, not every one. Here the sample spans under 20,000 clones, approximately 70% being singletons. Expansion of antigen-specific CD4+ T cells with viral peptide pools was carried out by the ViraFEST assay before sequencing. Following a roughly 11-day culture, CD4+ T cells were purified. As their vaccination, participants received two doses of either BNT162b2 or mRNA-1273. None of these healthy vaccinees had been infected with SARS-CoV-2 before vaccination. Every well got 1.5 million to 2.5 million PBMC, which were grown with 10 IU/ml IL-2 and around 10 ug/ml peptides. The authors replaced half the medium with IL-2 medium on days 3 and 7.

The receptor comes from a human donor who received a COVID-19 vaccine. The sequenced sample was CD4+ T cells from PBMCs cultured with SARS-CoV-2 spike peptides, obtained after COVID-19 vaccination. The chain uses TRBV9 and TRBJ1-2; unclear D gene. The CDR3: CASSVAPNYGYTF. The CDR3, as DNA: TGTGCCAGCAGCGTTGCACCTAACTATGGCTACACCTTC.